The sequence of this T cell receptor beta chain was determined in a study of OX40 agonist ivuxolimab in advanced cancers. The J segment lost 1 base and the V segment lost 1 base, leaving 7 bases of the junction unmatched. The CDR3 totals 16 residues. Germline V gives CDR1 MGHRA, CDR2 YSYEKL. About this clone: The antigen is undetermined.

Repertoires were generated with immunoSEQ multiplex PCR, while TCRdb's copy carries only in-frame clones and drops some. Of around 50,000 clones listed, 80% to 90% are singletons. Autoimmune disease history or systemic immunosuppression barred patients. Overall study findings and caveats: At 0.1 to 3.0 mg/kg and by week 6, CD4+ and CD8+ T cells in the blood had expanded clonally.

The rearrangement joins TRBV4-1 to TRBJ2-7; 7 bases align to TRBD2. The TCR comes from an adult with an advanced solid tumor such as melanoma, head and neck, liver or kidney cancer. The source was CD4+ or CD8+ T cells sorted from blood, collected in a trial of the OX40 agonist ivuxolimab. The CDR3 loop reads CASSQGPGGSSYEQYF. In nucleotides, the CDR3 is TGCGCCAGCAGCCAAGGTCCCGGGGGGAGTTCCTACGAGCAGTACTTC.